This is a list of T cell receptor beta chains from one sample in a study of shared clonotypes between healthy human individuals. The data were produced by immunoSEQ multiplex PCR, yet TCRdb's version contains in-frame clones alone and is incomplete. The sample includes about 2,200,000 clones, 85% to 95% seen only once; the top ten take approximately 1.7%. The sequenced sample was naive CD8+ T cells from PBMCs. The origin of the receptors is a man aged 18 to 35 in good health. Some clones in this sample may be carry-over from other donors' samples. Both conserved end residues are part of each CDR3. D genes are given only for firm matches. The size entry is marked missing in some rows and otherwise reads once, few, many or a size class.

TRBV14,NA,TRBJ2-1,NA,TGTGCCAGCAGCCAAGATCATCGTCTATACTCCTACAATGAGCAGTTCTTC,CASSQDHRLYSYNEQFF
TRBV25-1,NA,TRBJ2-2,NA,TGTGCCAGCAGTGAATGGGGGGCGCGCACCGGGGAGCTGTTTTTT,CASSEWGARTGELFF
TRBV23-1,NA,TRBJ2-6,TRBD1,TGCGCCAGCAGTCATCAGACAGGGGCTGGGGCCAACGTCCTGACTTTC,CASSHQTGAGANVLTF
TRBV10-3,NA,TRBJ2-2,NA,TGTGCCATCAGTGATGACAGGTCGAACACCGGGGAGCTGTTTTTT,CAISDDRSNTGELFF
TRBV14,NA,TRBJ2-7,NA,TGTGCCAGCAGCCAAGACGGGGGGACAGGCTACGAGCAGTACTTC,CASSQDGGTGYEQYF
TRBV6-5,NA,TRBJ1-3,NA,TGTGCCAGCAGTTCCTCGGACATCATCTCTGGAAACACCATATATTTT,CASSSSDIISGNTIYF
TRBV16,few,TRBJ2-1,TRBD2,TGTGCCAGCAGCCAGAGGACTAGCGGGATGTACAATGAGCAGTTCTTC,CASSQRTSGMYNEQFF
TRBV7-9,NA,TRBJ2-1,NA,TGTGCCAGCAGCTTAGCGCCAGATGAGCAGTTCTTC,CASSLAPDEQFF
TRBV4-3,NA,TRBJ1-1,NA,TGCGCCAGCAGCCAAGACCATCCCAGGCTGAACACTGAAGCTTTCTTT,CASSQDHPRLNTEAFF
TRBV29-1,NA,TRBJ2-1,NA,TGCAGCGTTATTCTCGGGACTTTCAATGAGCAGTTCTTC,CSVILGTFNEQFF
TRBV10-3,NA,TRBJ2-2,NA,TGTGCCATCAGTCCTCGGGACTCCTCCTGGGAGAACACCGGGGAGCTGTTTTTT,CAISPRDSSWENTGELFF
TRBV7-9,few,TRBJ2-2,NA,TGTGCCAGCAGCTATGGTACCGGGGAGCTGTTTTTT,CASSYGTGELFF
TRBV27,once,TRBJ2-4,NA,TGTGCCAGCAGCCCGGCCGTGGCACTACAAAACATTCAGTACTTC,CASSPAVALQNIQYF
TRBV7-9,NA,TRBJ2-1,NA,TGTGCCAGCAGCTTTCAGGACCGGTTCTGGGGGAGTAGAAACAATGAGCAGTTCTTC,CASSFQDRFWGSRNNEQFF
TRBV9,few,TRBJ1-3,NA,TGTGCCAGCAGCGTAGGCAGTAGCTCTGGAAACACCATATATTTT,CASSVGSSSGNTIYF
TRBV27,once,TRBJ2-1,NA,TGTGCCAGCAGTATAAGCGTGAGCTCCTACAATGAGCAGTTCTTC,CASSISVSSYNEQFF
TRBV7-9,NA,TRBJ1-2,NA,TGTGCCAGCAGCCACCCCGGCCGTCTGGGGGATAAGGATGGCTACACCTTC,CASSHPGRLGDKDGYTF